This entry lists 10 T cell receptor beta chains sequenced from one sample in a study of Ad26.COV2.S vaccination and SARS-CoV-2 variants. Here immunoSEQ multiplex PCR was the method, and the copy in TCRdb shows in-frame clones only, minus some. The data contain about 94,000 clones, roughly 84% of them singletons. This sample comprised peripheral blood, obtained after recovery from COVID-19. These receptors were taken from a human donor who had recovered from COVID-19.

The rearrangement links TRBV6-5 to TRBJ2-7; 10 bases map to TRBD1. CDR1 is MNHEY and CDR2 is SVGAGI in the germline V gene. V lost 6 bases, J lost 3 bases, and 8 bases stayed unmatched. The CDR3 runs 15 residues. CDR3 sequence (DNA): TGTGCCAGCAGCCTATCCGGGACAGGGGACTACGAGCAGTACTTC. Protein: CASSLSGTGDYEQYF.

This chain links TRBV9 with TRBJ1-3; tentative D call: TRBD1 (5 bases). CDR1 is SGDLS and CDR2 is YYNGEE in the germline V gene. Trimming stripped 2 bases from V and 1 base from J, with 10 bases between. The CDR3 covers 15 residues. The CDR3 protein is CASSVSWGSGNTIYF. The CDR3 nucleotides read TGTGCCAGCAGCGTTAGTTGGGGGTCTGGAAACACCATATATTTT.

V is TRBV6-5 and J is TRBJ1-6, with 7 bases identical to TRBD1. CDR1 is MNHEY, CDR2 SVGAGI, per germline. J was trimmed by 0 bases and V by 7 bases; bases with no gene match: 3. This CDR3 contains 15 residues. This chain's CDR3 is CASTRDSSYNSPLHF. The CDR3, as DNA: TGTGCCAGCACCCGGGACAGCTCCTATAATTCACCCCTCCACTTT.

V usage is TRBV24-1 and J usage is TRBJ2-1; tentatively, D is TRBD2 (5 bases). From germline, CDR1 is KGHDR and CDR2 SFDVKD. V was trimmed by 4 bases and J by 9 bases, leaving 15 bases between them. The CDR3 consists of 14 residues. DNA for the CDR3: TGTGCCACCAGTGAGCCGGGCGGGTCTAGTGAGCAGTTCTTC. Amino acid sequence: CATSEPGGSSEQFF.

This clone was detected only once. This chain connects TRBV9 to TRBJ2-1, with 9 bases lining up with TRBD1. The V gene's germline CDR1 is SGDLS and CDR2 YYNGEE. The length of the CDR3 is 17 residues. The junction had 17 bases not matched to a gene; V was cut back by 3 bases and J by 10 bases. The CDR3 DNA reads as TGTGCCAGCAGCGCTTTGACCGGGACAGGGAATGGAGGGGAGCAGTTCTTC. This codes for CASSALTGTGNGGEQFF.

The V gene is TRBV7-2, the J gene TRBJ1-1; D is unresolved. This CDR3 has 15 amino acids. Germline CDR1 reads SGHTA; CDR2 reads FQGNSA. Deletions cut 4 bases from V and 5 bases from J, with 17 bases between. Here the CDR3 reads CASSSTSAARTEAFF. The DNA for the CDR3 is TGTGCCAGCAGCTCCACCTCCGCCGCTAGGACTGAAGCTTTCTTT.

V and J are TRBV10-3 and TRBJ2-1; tentative D call: TRBD2 (5 bases). This CDR3 is 14 amino acids long. V dropped 5 bases and J dropped 4 bases, with 12 bases sitting between them. CDR1 is ENHRY, CDR2 SYGVKD, per germline. The CDR3 spells CAISLSGVYNEQFF. CDR3 sequence (DNA): TGTGCCATCAGTTTGAGCGGAGTTTACAATGAGCAGTTCTTC.

The table lists this clone with a few counts. This rearrangement joins TRBV7-7 to TRBJ2-1, with D possibly being TRBD2 (6 bases). Trimming took off 5 bases at V and 6 bases at J, with 17 bases between the two ends. The CDR3 consists of 15 residues. Germline CDR1 SSHAT, CDR2 FNYEAQ (reference sequence). CDR3 nucleotide sequence: TGTGCCAGCAGCGGTACCGGGACTGACTTCAATGAGCAGTTCTTC. Protein sequence: CASSGTGTDFNEQFF.

The chain links TRBV2 to TRBJ1-5, with a possible D match to TRBD1 (6 bases). V lost 3 bases and J 9 bases, leaving 18 bases between the germline ends. The germline V gene encodes CDR1 SNHLY and CDR2 FYNNEI. The CDR3 has 15 amino acids. DNA of the CDR3: TGTGCCAGCAGTGAGAAGACAGGCCCTAACGCGCCCCAGCATTTT. Encoded protein: CASSEKTGPNAPQHF.

The chain is built from TRBV7-2 and TRBJ2-1, with D hard to call. CDR1 and CDR2 (germline): SGHTA, FQGNSA. The CDR3 runs to 12 residues. The V and J ends lost 7 bases and 0 bases respectively, with 4 bases between them. CDR3 nucleotide sequence: TGTGCCAGCAATCCCTCCTACAATGAGCAGTTCTTC. Translation gives CASNPSYNEQFF. Supplemented by reference TRBV7-2 and TRBJ2-1, the full variable domain reads GAGVSQSPSNKVTEKGKDVELRCDPISGHTALYWYRQSLGQGLEFLIYFQGNSAPDKSGLPSDRFSAERTGGSVSTLTIQRTQQEDSAVYLCASNPSYNEQFFGPGTRLTVL.